The 18 T cell receptor beta chains listed next were all sequenced from one sample in a study of blood T cells in healthy people across ages. For the second PCR, which ran for about 7 to 12 cycles, a sample-barcoded 5' primer and a J-beta primer mix were used. TCRdb fed the 5' RACE reads into MiXCR, producing one record per CDR3 protein. The sample has about 780,000 distinct CDR3 sequences, roughly 24% seen once. These same records also appear under a second study, on T cells of mothers and their children.

Source material: blood. These receptor sequences come from a boy between 10 and 17 years old in good health.

This clonotype showed up just once. Here the CDR3 omits its conserved ending phenylalanine or tryptophan, so a read error is the likely source. The chain is built from TRBV6-6 and TRBJ2-5; the D call may be TRBD1 or TRBD2 (6 bases each). Trimming removed 5 bases at V and 3 bases at J, with 13 bases between. The germline V gene has CDR1 MNHNY and CDR2 SVGAGI (reference sequence). The CDR3 runs to 14 residues. The CDR3 sequence: CASSRRGQEETQYS. The CDR3 DNA reads TGTGCCAGCAGTCGCCGGGGGCAGGAAGAGACCCAGTACTCC.

This clonotype was seen repeatedly, ten times or more. The gene calls are TRBV9 and TRBJ2-7, with D tentatively TRBD1 (5 bases). Germline CDR1 and CDR2: SGDLS and YYNGEE. V shed 4 bases and J shed 3 bases, with 14 bases lying between them. The CDR3 is 14 amino acids. CDR3 sequence reads: CASSPRQGGYEQYF. CDR3 DNA sequence: TGTGCCAGCAGCCCCCGGCAGGGCGGCTACGAGCAGTACTTC.

There are a few counts of this clonotype. The gene calls are TRBV5-5 and TRBJ1-2; D gene unclear. The CDR3 contains 12 residues. Per germline, CDR1 SGHKS and CDR2 YYEKEE (reference sequence). V lost 6 bases and J lost 1, with 7 bases in between. CDR3 nucleotide sequence: TGTGCCAGCAACATGATTAACTATGGCTACACCTTC. Its translation: CASNMINYGYTF.

This clonotype was detected only a few times. The V call is TRBV13, the J call TRBJ1-6, with no clear D. V lost 5 bases and J lost 0, with 11 bases in between. The CDR3 is made up of 16 amino acids. Germline V gene data show CDR1 as PRHDT and CDR2 as FYEKMQ (reference sequence). As DNA, the CDR3 is TGTGCCAGCAGCATAGTTAGGGCCTCCTATAATTCACCCCTCCACTTT. Translating gives CASSIVRASYNSPLHF.

The chain recombines TRBV20-1 with TRBJ2-7, with D perhaps TRBD1 (6 bases). Germline V lookup: CDR1 DFQATT, CDR2 SNEGSKA (reference sequence). The CDR3 has 13 residues. Between the trimmed V and J ends, which lost 7 bases and 3 bases, there was a span of 16 bases. For the CDR3, the DNA is TGCAGTGTTGGTCCCGGGACAAGCTACGAGCAGTACTTC. The encoded protein is CSVGPGTSYEQYF.

The V call is TRBV6-1, the J call TRBJ2-5; no firm D call. Germline CDR1 is MNHNS and CDR2 is SASEGT. The CDR3 contains 10 residues. The V end lost 8 bases, the J end lost 7 bases, and 8 bases lay between the germline ends. The CDR3 loop is CASAWGTQYF. The CDR3 DNA follows: TGTGCCAGCGCCTGGGGGACCCAGTACTTC.

The chain carries TRBV7-9 and TRBJ2-1; 8 nucleotides align to TRBD2. Trimming at V came to 4 bases and at J to 2 bases, leaving 10 bases not matched to a gene. Germline V gene sequence: CDR1 SEHNR, CDR2 FQNEAQ (reference sequence). The CDR3 sequence is 17 residues long. CDR3 DNA: TGTGCCAGCAGCTCTCCTGGTCGGGGGGGCCCCTACAATGAGCAGTTCTTC. It specifies CASSSPGRGGPYNEQFF.

This clonotype was picked up many times. The chain links TRBV7-6 to TRBJ2-1, with D maybe TRBD1 (5 bases). Germline values: CDR1 SGHVS, CDR2 FNYEAQ. CDR3 length equals 15 residues. Trimming cost V 4 bases and J 0 bases, with 10 bases left between them. The CDR3 bases are TGTGCCAGCAGCTCGCAGGGTTCCTCCTACAATGAGCAGTTCTTC. Protein sequence: CASSSQGSSYNEQFF.

This clonotype was counted many times. The rearrangement joins TRBV28 to TRBJ2-1; 12 nucleotides agree with TRBD2. The V gene end was trimmed by 3 bases and the J gene end by 4 bases; junction bases not matched to a gene: 1. The CDR3 contains 15 residues. Per germline, CDR1 MDHEN and CDR2 SYDVKM. CDR3 sequence (DNA): TGTGCCAGCAGTTTCCTAGCGGGGGGGTACAATGAGCAGTTCTTC. This translates into CASSFLAGGYNEQFF.

In its sample, this clonotype was seen a few times. V usage is TRBV15 and J usage is TRBJ2-3; D unresolved. Trimming took 0 bases from V and 6 from J, leaving 7 bases between them. Germline loops: CDR1 LNHNV, CDR2 YYDKDF (reference sequence). This CDR3 region has 13 residues. CDR3 residues: CATSRDHVDTQYF. DNA for the CDR3: TGTGCCACCAGCAGAGATCATGTGGATACGCAGTATTTT.

The chain couples TRBV20-1 to TRBJ2-7; 9 bases are shared with TRBD1. V trimming: 7 bases; J trimming: 1 base; junction bases outside the gene matches: 8. This CDR3 is 14 amino acids long. Germline assignment: CDR1 DFQATT and CDR2 SNEGSKA (reference sequence). The CDR3 sequence: CSVLAGTGSYEQYF. CDR3 nucleotides: TGCAGTGTACTAGCCGGGACAGGGTCCTACGAGCAGTACTTC.

V is TRBV3-1 and J is TRBJ1-5; D gene uncertain. Trimming removed 0 bases from V and 7 bases from J, with 7 bases in between. The CDR3 length is 13 residues. Germline CDR1 and CDR2: LGHDT and YNNKEL (reference sequence). The DNA of the CDR3 is TGTGCCAGCAGCCAAGACATCCTCCAGCCCCAGCATTTT. Translation: CASSQDILQPQHF.

In this sample, this clonotype turned up a few times. The V call is TRBV19, the J call TRBJ2-5; either TRBD1 or TRBD2 may supply D (6 bases each). Trimming took off 6 bases at V and 7 bases at J, with 18 bases between the two ends. The CDR3 has 14 residues. Germline V CDR1 and CDR2: LNHDA, SQIVND (reference sequence). The CDR3 DNA reads TGTGCCAGTAGCCCCTCGACGGAGGGGGGGACCCAGTACTTC. This sequence encodes CASSPSTEGGTQYF.

This clonotype was seen only a few times. The chain couples TRBV5-1 to TRBJ2-1, with 9 bases identical to TRBD1. The CDR3 covers 16 residues. The V segment lost 0 bases and the J segment 8 bases; nucleotides outside the gene matches: 9. Germline CDR1 SGHRS, CDR2 YFSETQ. Here the CDR3 DNA reads TGCGCCAGCAGCTTGGGGACCGGGACAGGGTTCTATGAGCAGTTCTTC. Protein product: CASSLGTGTGFYEQFF.

The CDR3 loop is CASSLSGNSNQPQHF. For the CDR3, the DNA is TGCGCCAGCAGCTTATCAGGGAATAGCAATCAGCCCCAGCATTTT. The J gene is TRBJ1-5, the V gene TRBV5-1, with D perhaps matching TRBD1 (5 bases). The germline CDR1 and CDR2 sequences are SGHRS and YFSETQ. Trimming cost V 2 bases and J 0 bases, with 9 bases left between them. The CDR3 sequence is 15 residues long.

V usage is TRBV9 and J usage is TRBJ2-3; 9 bases line up with TRBD2. The germline CDR1 and CDR2 sequences are SGDLS and YYNGEE. V gave up 5 bases and J gave up 2 bases; unmatched junction bases: 15. The CDR3 runs 18 residues. DNA for the CDR3: TGTGCCAGCAGTGTGTGGGAGAGAGCGGGGGGCCTCACAGATACGCAGTATTTT. This translates into CASSVWERAGGLTDTQYF.

This chain uses TRBV7-9 with TRBJ2-2; possible D gene TRBD2, 5 bases. CDR1 and CDR2 (germline): SEHNR, FQNEAQ (reference sequence). Trimming cost V 5 bases and J 0 bases, with 16 bases left between them. This CDR3 has 17 residues. The chain's CDR3 is CASSTTRIPSNTGELFF. CDR3 sequence (DNA): TGTGCCAGCAGCACAACTAGGATCCCCTCGAACACCGGGGAGCTGTTTTTT. The entire variable domain, with the rest obtained from reference TRBV7-9 and TRBJ2-2, is as follows: DTGVSQNPRHKITKRGQNVTFRCDPISEHNRLYWYRQTLGQGPEFLTYFQNEAQLEKSRLLSDRFSAERPKGSFSTLEIQRTEQGDSAMYLCASSTTRIPSNTGELFFGEGSRLTVL.

The CDR3 nucleotides are TGTGCCAGCAGACTACGGACGGAGAACACTGAAGCTTTCTTT. Translated, it gives CASRLRTENTEAFF. This sequence joins TRBV12-3 or TRBV12-4 and TRBJ1-1; D not certain. Trimming shortened V by 6 bases and J by 1 base, and 12 bases separated the two germline ends. The CDR3 loop spans 14 amino acids.